This T cell receptor (beta chain) was recorded in a study of cytomegalovirus exposure and HLA in healthy donors. This clone appeared a single time. Its antigen is undetermined. Researchers ran the PCR with 60 Vbeta and 13 Jbeta primers. Under the authors' procedure: Among the unique TCR beta chains that a later analysis counted, about 81 million in all, about 12 million were shared. Sequenced by immunoSEQ multiplex PCR; TCRdb stores in-frame clones only, minus some. That table gives V, J and clone size, and the DNA gave D and trimming. The data show 150,000 to 170,000 clones, with about 80% seen just once and 9.5% to 15% held by the top ten. General study results and limits: Later analysis showed most CMV-associated TCR beta chains appearing HLA-restricted. An analysis was carried out at a later point. It showed that HLA-associated TCR beta chains were more clonally expanded than equally common non-associated chains.

After removal of 1 base from V and 4 bases from J, the junction contained 3 bases not matched to a gene. This CDR3 region has 15 residues. The V gene's germline CDR1 is SGHTA and CDR2 FQGNSA. The chain employs TRBV7-2 and TRBJ1-2; TRBD1 aligns across 10 bases. Sequencing was performed on PBMCs. The source of this sequence is a man aged 25-45 years in good health and CMV-seropositive. The CDR3 spells CASSLDGTGVYGYTF. CDR3 nucleotide sequence: TGTGCCAGCAGCTTAGACGGGACAGGGGTCTATGGCTACACCTTC.